This TCR beta chain was captured by sequencing in a study of patients and donors after allogeneic stem cell transplantation. Each CDR3 protein gets one entry after TCRdb re-called the RT-PCR reads with MiXCR. The sample contains about 150,000 distinct CDR3 sequences, more than 20% of which appear only once. This clonotype was counted many times. The CDR3 has 15 residues. Trimming shortened V by 4 bases and J by 3 bases, and 13 bases separated the two germline ends. Per the germline V gene, CDR1 is SGHRS and CDR2 is YFSETQ. The clonotype comes from a human donor who was either an allogeneic HSCT recipient or a stem cell or donor lymphocyte infusion donor (not recorded which). It is not recorded whose cells these are; they may come from a transplant donor. The source material was blood, either unsorted or a sorted T cell fraction (not recorded which). The rearrangement joins TRBV5-1 to TRBJ1-4, with D perhaps matching TRBD1 (6 bases). The CDR3, as DNA: TGCGCCAGCAGCAGCGACAGGAGGGCTAATGAAAAACTGTTTTTT. The encoded protein is CASSSDRRANEKLFF.